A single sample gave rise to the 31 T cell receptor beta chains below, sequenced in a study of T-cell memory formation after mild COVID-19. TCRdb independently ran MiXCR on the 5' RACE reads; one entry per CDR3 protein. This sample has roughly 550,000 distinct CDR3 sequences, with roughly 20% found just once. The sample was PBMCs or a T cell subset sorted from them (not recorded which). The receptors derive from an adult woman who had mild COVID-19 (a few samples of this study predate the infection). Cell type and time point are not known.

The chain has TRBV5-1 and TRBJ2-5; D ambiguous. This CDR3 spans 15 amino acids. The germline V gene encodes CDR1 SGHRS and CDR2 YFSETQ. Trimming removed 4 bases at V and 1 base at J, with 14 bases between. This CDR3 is CASSGVGWAQETQYF. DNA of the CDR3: TGCGCCAGCAGCGGGGTAGGGTGGGCCCAAGAGACCCAGTACTTC.

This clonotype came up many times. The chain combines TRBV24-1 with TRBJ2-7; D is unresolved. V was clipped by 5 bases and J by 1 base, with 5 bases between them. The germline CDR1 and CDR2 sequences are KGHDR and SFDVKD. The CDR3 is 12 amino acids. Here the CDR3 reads CATSAGSYEQYF. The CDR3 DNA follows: TGTGCCACCAGTGCCGGATCCTACGAGCAGTACTTC.

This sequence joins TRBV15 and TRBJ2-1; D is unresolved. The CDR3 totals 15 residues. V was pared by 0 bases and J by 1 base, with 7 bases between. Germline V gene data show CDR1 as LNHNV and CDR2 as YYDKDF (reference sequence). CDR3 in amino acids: CATSRDESSYNEQFF. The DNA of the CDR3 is TGTGCCACCAGCAGAGATGAGTCATCCTACAATGAGCAGTTCTTC.

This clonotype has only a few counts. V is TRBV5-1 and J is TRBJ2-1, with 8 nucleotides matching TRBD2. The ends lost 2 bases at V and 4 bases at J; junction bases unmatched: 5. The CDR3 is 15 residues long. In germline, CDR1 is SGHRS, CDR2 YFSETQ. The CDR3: CASSLREGDYNEQFF. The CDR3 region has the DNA TGCGCCAGCAGCTTACGGGAGGGGGATTACAATGAGCAGTTCTTC.

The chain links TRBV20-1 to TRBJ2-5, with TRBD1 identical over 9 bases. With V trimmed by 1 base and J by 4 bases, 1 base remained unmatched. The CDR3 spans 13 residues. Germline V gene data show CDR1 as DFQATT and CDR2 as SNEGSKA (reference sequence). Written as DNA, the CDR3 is TGCAGTGCTAGAGGACAGGGGGGAGAGACCCAGTACTTC. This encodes CSARGQGGETQYF.

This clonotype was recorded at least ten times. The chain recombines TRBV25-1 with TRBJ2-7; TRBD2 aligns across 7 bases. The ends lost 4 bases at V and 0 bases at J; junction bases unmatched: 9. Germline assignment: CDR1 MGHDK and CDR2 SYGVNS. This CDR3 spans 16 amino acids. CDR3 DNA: TGTGCCAGCAGTGGGGAGCGGGACTCAAGCTCCTACGAGCAGTACTTC. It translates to CASSGERDSSSYEQYF.

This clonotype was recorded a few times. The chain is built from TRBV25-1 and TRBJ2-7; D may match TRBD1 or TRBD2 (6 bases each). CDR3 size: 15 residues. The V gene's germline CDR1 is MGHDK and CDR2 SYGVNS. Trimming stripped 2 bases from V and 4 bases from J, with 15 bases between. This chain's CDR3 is CASSEPGAALYEQYF. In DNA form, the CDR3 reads TGTGCCAGCAGTGAACCGGGGGCGGCTTTGTACGAGCAGTACTTC.

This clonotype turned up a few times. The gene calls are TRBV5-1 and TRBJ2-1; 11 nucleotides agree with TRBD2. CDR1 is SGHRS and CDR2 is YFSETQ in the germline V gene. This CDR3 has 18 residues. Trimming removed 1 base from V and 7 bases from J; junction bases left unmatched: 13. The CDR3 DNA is TGCGCCAGCAGCTTGTGGAGCCAAACCGGGACTAGCGGAAATGAGCAGTTCTTC. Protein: CASSLWSQTGTSGNEQFF.

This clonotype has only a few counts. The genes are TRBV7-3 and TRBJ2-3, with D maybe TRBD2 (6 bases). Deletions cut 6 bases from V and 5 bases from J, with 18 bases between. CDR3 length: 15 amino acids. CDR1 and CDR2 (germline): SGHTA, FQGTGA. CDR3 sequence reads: CASSSQGLQGDTQYF. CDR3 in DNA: TGTGCCAGCAGTTCGCAGGGACTCCAGGGAGATACGCAGTATTTT.

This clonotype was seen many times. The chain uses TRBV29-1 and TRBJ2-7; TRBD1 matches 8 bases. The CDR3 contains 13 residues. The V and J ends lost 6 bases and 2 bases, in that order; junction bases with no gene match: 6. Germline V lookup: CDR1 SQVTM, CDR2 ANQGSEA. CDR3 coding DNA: TGCAGCGTCAGACAGGGGAGAGCCTACGAGCAGTACTTC. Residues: CSVRQGRAYEQYF.

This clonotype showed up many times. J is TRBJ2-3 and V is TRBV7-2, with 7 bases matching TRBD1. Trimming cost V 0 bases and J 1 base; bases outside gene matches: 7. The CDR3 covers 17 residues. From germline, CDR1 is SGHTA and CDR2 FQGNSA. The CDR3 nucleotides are TGTGCCAGCAGCTTAGCCGTAGACAGGGTGGGCACAGATACGCAGTATTTT. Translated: CASSLAVDRVGTDTQYF.

CDR3 bases: TGCGCCAGCAGCTTCCGTTCGCTCGTCGACATCACAGATACGCAGTATTTT. Protein sequence: CASSFRSLVDITDTQYF. The chain joins TRBV5-1 to TRBJ2-3, with no clear D. Between the trimmed V and J ends, which lost 2 bases and 2 bases, there was a span of 18 bases. Germline CDR1 is SGHRS and CDR2 is YFSETQ. The CDR3 is 17 amino acids.

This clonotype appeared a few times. The CDR3 reads CASSFSPDSEQYF. Here the CDR3 DNA reads TGTGCCAGCAGTTTTTCTCCTGACAGCGAGCAGTACTTC. The gene calls are TRBV12-3 or TRBV12-4 and TRBJ2-7; TRBD1 might be the D (5 bases). Trimming left V 3 bases short and J 6 bases short, with 12 bases between. The CDR3 contains 13 residues.

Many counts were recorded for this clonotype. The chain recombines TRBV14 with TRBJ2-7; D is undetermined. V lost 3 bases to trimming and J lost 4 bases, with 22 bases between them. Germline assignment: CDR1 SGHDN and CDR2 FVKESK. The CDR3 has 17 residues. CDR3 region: CASSQRADVPPKYEQYF. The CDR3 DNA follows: TGTGCCAGCAGCCAGAGAGCCGACGTCCCGCCTAAATACGAGCAGTACTTC.

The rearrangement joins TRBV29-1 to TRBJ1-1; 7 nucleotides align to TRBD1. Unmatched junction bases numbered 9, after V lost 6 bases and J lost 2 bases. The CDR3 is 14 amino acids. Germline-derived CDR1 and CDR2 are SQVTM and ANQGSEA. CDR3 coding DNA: TGCAGCGTCGTGGGACAGACTTCTAACACTGAAGCTTTCTTT. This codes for CSVVGQTSNTEAFF.

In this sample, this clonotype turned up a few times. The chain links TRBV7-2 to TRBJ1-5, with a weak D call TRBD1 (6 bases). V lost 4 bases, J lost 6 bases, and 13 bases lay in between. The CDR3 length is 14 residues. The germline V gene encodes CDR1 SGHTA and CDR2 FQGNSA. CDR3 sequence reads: CASSSTTGLQPQHF. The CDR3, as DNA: TGTGCCAGCAGCTCGACCACAGGGCTTCAGCCCCAGCATTTT.

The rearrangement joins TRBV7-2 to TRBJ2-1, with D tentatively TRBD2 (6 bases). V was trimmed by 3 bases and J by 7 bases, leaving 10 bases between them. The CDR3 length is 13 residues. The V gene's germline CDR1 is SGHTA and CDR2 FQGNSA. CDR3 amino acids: CASSFSSGNEQFF. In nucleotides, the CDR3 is TGTGCCAGCAGCTTCTCGAGCGGGAATGAGCAGTTCTTC.

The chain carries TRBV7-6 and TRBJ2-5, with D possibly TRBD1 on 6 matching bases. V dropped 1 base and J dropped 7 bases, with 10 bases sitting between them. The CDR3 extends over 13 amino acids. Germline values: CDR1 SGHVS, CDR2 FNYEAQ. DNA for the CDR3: TGTGCCAGCAGCTTAGGGGGGCTCGGGACCCAGTACTTC. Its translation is CASSLGGLGTQYF.

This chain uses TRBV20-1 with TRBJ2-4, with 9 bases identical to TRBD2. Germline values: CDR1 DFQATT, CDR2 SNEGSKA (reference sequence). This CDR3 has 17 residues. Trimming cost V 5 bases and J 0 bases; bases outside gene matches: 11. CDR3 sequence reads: CSARLFQTSGAKNIQYF. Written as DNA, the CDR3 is TGCAGTGCTCGCCTTTTTCAGACTAGCGGAGCCAAAAACATTCAGTACTTC.

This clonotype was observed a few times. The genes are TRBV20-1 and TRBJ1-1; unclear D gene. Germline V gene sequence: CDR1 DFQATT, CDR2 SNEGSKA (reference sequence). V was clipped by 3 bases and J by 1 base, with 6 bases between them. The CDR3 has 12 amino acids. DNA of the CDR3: TGCAGTGCTAGGGATGGGAACACTGAAGCTTTCTTT. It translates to CSARDGNTEAFF.

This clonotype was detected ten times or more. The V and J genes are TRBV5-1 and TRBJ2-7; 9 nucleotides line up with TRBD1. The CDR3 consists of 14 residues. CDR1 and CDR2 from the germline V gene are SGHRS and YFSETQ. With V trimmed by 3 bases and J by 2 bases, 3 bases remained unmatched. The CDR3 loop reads CASSSGTGTYEQYF. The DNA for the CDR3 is TGCGCCAGCAGCTCCGGGACAGGGACCTACGAGCAGTACTTC.

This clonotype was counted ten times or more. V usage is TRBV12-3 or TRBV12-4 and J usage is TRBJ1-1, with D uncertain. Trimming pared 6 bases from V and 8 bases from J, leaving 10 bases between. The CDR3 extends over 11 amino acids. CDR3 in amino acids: CASREESEAFF. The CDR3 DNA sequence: TGTGCCAGCAGGGAGGAGTCAGAAGCTTTCTTT.

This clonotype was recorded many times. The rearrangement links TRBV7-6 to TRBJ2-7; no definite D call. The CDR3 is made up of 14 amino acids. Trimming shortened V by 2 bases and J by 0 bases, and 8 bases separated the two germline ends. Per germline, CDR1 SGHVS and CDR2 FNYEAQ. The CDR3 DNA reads TGTGCCAGCAGCTTAAGTCGGGCCTCCTACGAGCAGTACTTC. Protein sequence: CASSLSRASYEQYF. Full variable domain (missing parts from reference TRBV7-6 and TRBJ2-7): GAGVSQSPRYKVTKRGQDVALRCDPISGHVSLYWYRQALGQGPEFLTYFNYEAQQDKSGLPNDRFSAERPEGSISTLTIQRTEQRDSAMYRCASSLSRASYEQYFGPGTRLTVT.

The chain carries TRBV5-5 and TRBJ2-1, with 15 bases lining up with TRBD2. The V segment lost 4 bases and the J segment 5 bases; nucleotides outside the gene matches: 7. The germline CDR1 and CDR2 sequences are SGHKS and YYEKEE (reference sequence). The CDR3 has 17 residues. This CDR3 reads CASSPRTSGGADNEQFF. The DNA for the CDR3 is TGTGCCAGCAGCCCCAGGACTAGCGGGGGGGCCGACAATGAGCAGTTCTTC.

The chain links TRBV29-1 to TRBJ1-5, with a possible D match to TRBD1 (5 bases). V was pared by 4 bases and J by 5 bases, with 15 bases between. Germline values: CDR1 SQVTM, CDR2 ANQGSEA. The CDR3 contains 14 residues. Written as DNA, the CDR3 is TGCAGCGTTGGAGAGGGACCTAATTATCAGCCCCAGCATTTT. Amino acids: CSVGEGPNYQPQHF.

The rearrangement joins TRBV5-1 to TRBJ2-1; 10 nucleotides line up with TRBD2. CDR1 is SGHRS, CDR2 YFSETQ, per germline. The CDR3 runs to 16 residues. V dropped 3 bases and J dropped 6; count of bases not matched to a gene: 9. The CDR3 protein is CASSYDPLAGVNEQFF. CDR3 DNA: TGCGCCAGCAGCTACGACCCGCTAGCGGGAGTCAATGAGCAGTTCTTC.

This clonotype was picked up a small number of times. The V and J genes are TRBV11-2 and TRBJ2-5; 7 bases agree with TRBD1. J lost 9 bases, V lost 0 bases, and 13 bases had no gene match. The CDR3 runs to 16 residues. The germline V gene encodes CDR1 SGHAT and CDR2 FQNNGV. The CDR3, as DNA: TGTGCCAGCAGCTTAGATCTCGCCGTCAGCCAGGGGGCCCAGTACTTC. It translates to CASSLDLAVSQGAQYF.

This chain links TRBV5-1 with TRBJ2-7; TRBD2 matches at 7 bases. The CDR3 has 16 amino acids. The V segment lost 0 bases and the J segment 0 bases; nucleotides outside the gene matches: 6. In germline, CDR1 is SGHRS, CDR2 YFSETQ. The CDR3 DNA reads TGCGCCAGCAGCTTGGCCAAGGGGACTAACTCCTACGAGCAGTACTTC. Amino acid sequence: CASSLAKGTNSYEQYF.

CDR3 region: CATSLRLAGTDQYF. Written as DNA, the CDR3 is TGTGCCACCAGCCTACGACTAGCAGGTACCGATCAGTACTTC. This chain links TRBV15 with TRBJ2-7, with 7 bases fitting TRBD2. CDR1 and CDR2 (germline): LNHNV, YYDKDF (reference sequence). This CDR3 is built from 14 residues. V was clipped by 5 bases and J by 10 bases; unmatched bases: 14. The full variable domain, rest sourced from reference TRBV15 and TRBJ2-7, is DAMVIQNPRYQVTQFGKPVTLSCSQTLNHNVMYWYQQKSSQAPKLLFHYYDKDFNNEADTPDNFQSRRPNTSFCFLDIRSPGLGDTAMYLCATSLRLAGTDQYFGPGTRLTVT.

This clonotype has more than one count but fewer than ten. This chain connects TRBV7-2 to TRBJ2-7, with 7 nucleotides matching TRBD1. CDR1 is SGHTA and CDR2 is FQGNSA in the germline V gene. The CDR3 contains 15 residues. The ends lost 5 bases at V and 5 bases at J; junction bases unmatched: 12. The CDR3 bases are TGTGCCAGCAGCCCTTTCGAGGGGGCAGGAAACGAGCAGTACTTC. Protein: CASSPFEGAGNEQYF.

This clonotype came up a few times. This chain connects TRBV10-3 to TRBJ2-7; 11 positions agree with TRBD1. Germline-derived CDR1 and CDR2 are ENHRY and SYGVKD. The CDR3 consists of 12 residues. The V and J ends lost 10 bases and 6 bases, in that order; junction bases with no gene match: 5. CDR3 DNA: TGTGCCACCACCGGGACAGGGGGCGAGCAGTACTTC. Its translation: CATTGTGGEQYF.